The 13 T cell receptor beta chains listed next were all sequenced from one sample in a study of Graves' ophthalmopathy and Graves' hyperthyroidism. As the template, RNA transcripts were used to amplify TCR beta CDR3 regions. HTBI primers were used in a first-round RT-PCR, which preceded a second-round multiplex PCR. MiXCR was run by TCRdb on the multiplex PCR reads, yielding one entry per CDR3 protein. The sample consists of roughly 400,000 distinct CDR3 sequences, over 15% of them appearing once. The sequencing sample was made of peripheral blood. Source of these receptors: a woman aged 18-29 years with stable Graves' hyperthyroidism.

This clonotype has ten or more counts. V is TRBV12-3 or TRBV12-4 and J is TRBJ1-5, with a possible D match to TRBD1 (5 bases). V was pared by 2 bases and J by 6 bases, with 17 bases between. This CDR3 region has 16 residues. The CDR3: CASSLSGEGRGQPQHF. The CDR3 DNA reads as TGTGCCAGCAGTTTATCGGGGGAGGGTAGGGGTCAGCCCCAGCATTTT.

This clonotype was found many times. CDR3 sequence reads: CASSPPRVRETQYF. CDR3 nucleotides: TGTGCCAGCTCACCACCTAGAGTCCGAGAGACCCAGTACTTC. V gene TRBV18 combines with J gene TRBJ2-5; D is uncertain. There are 14 residues in the CDR3. Between the trimmed V and J ends, which lost 0 bases and 4 bases, there was a span of 9 bases. The V gene's germline CDR1 is KGHSH and CDR2 LQKENI.

This clonotype was recorded at least ten times. The chain uses TRBV19 and TRBJ2-7, with a tentative D call TRBD1 (5 bases). This CDR3 contains 16 residues. Trimming shortened V by 5 bases and J by 2 bases, and 19 bases separated the two germline ends. CDR1 is LNHDA and CDR2 is SQIVND in the germline V gene (reference sequence). CDR3 in DNA: TGTGCCAGTAGTCCCTTTCCAACGGACATAACCTACGAGCAGTACTTC. It is translated as CASSPFPTDITYEQYF.

V gene TRBV4-2 combines with J gene TRBJ2-7; 8 bases map to TRBD2. The germline V gene encodes CDR1 LGHNA and CDR2 YNFKEQ. V was pared by 4 bases and J by 2 bases, with 16 bases of the junction left unmatched. This CDR3 is built from 18 residues. CDR3 in amino acids: CASSLGERGSAGPYEQYF. Written as DNA, the CDR3 is TGTGCCAGCAGCCTCGGCGAGCGGGGGTCGGCAGGCCCCTACGAGCAGTACTTC.

CDR3 residues: CASSLMGGANEQFF. In DNA form, the CDR3 reads TGTGCCAGCAGCCTCATGGGGGGGGCAAATGAGCAGTTCTTC. The genes are TRBV12-3 or TRBV12-4 and TRBJ2-1, with D possibly matching TRBD2 (7 bases). This CDR3 contains 14 residues. V dropped 6 bases and J dropped 7 bases, with 16 bases sitting between them.

In this sample, this clonotype turned up many times. The V and J genes are TRBV11-2 and TRBJ1-5, with TRBD1 identical over 10 bases. J lost 2 bases, V lost 5 bases, and 6 bases had no gene match. CDR1 and CDR2 from the germline V gene are SGHAT and FQNNGV. CDR3 size: 16 residues. Here the CDR3 DNA reads TGTGCCAGCAGCCCCCGGGACAGGGGTGGCAATCAGCCCCAGCATTTT. This gives the protein CASSPRDRGGNQPQHF.

This clonotype has only a few counts. V gene TRBV6-1 combines with J gene TRBJ1-2; TRBD1 might be the D (5 bases). Trimming removed 7 bases from V and 5 bases from J, with 17 bases in between. The germline gives CDR1 MNHNS, CDR2 SASEGT. This CDR3 contains 14 residues. CDR3 nucleotides: TGTGCCAGCACTCCGGGGGGTAGAGAGTATGGCTACACCTTC. Its translation: CASTPGGREYGYTF.

This clonotype appeared many times. The rearrangement joins TRBV12-3 or TRBV12-4 to TRBJ1-5; D unresolved. The V end was cut by 2 bases, the J end by 9 bases, with 11 bases between. This CDR3 is 13 amino acids long. This CDR3 is CASSLRSFGPQHF. CDR3 DNA: TGTGCCAGCAGTTTAAGAAGCTTCGGGCCCCAGCATTTT.

There are many counts of this clonotype. The genes are TRBV5-1 and TRBJ1-2; D is possibly TRBD1 (6 bases). This CDR3 has 15 residues. Looked up from germline, CDR1 is SGHRS and CDR2 is YFSETQ. With 5 bases removed from V and 0 bases from J, the gap between germline ends came to 14 bases. In DNA, the CDR3 is TGCGCCAGCAGGACCCCCGGGACAACTAACTATGGCTACACCTTC. Translating gives CASRTPGTTNYGYTF.

This clonotype occurred many times. The rearrangement uses TRBV9 and TRBJ1-2; no firm D call. Trimming stripped 5 bases from V and 5 bases from J, with 10 bases between. The CDR3 consists of 12 residues. Germline CDR1 reads SGDLS; CDR2 reads YYNGEE. In DNA, the CDR3 is TGTGCCAGCAGAAGGTCTGCTTATGGCTACACCTTC. This encodes CASRRSAYGYTF.

The chain uses TRBV12-3 or TRBV12-4 and TRBJ1-5; tentative D call: TRBD1 (6 bases). The CDR3 covers 16 residues. V lost 3 bases and J lost 7, with 19 bases in between. Written as DNA, the CDR3 is TGTGCCAGCAGTTTTGGGGGGCGTCGTTGGGGACAGCCCCAGCATTTT. Encoded protein: CASSFGGRRWGQPQHF.

This clonotype was detected ten times or more. CDR3 protein: CASSLALSETQYF. The CDR3 DNA sequence: TGCGCCAGCAGCTTGGCCCTTTCGGAGACCCAGTACTTC. The chain uses TRBV5-1 and TRBJ2-5; D is undetermined. The CDR3 contains 13 residues. Germline CDR1 reads SGHRS; CDR2 reads YFSETQ. V shed 0 bases and J shed 5 bases, with 8 bases lying between them.

The sample holds many counts of this clonotype. The chain couples TRBV24-1 to TRBJ1-6; D unresolved. CDR3 length: 17 residues. From germline, CDR1 is KGHDR and CDR2 SFDVKD. Deletions cut 1 base from V and 0 bases from J, with 9 bases between. CDR3 amino acids: CATSDFQESSYNSPLHF. The CDR3 DNA sequence: TGTGCCACCAGTGATTTCCAGGAATCCTCCTATAATTCACCCCTCCACTTT.